The present T cell receptor beta chain was sequenced within a study of blood T cell repertoires in COVID-19. The wider study: Sites across the United States, Italy and Spain contributed samples from acute and convalescent COVID-19. In each case, the material was cDNA or gDNA derived from T cells, B-cell-depleted T cells, or PBMCs.

Per the study methods: Researchers report that nucleated cell counts were estimated from reference gene primer amplification. This table comes from immunoSEQ multiplex PCR, and its TCRdb copy is limited to in-frame clones, with some not included. The DNA was the basis for D and trimming; V, J and clone size are from that table. This table has some 80,000 clones, approximately 85% appearing once. Germline CDR1 and CDR2: SGHRS and YFSETQ. CDR3 length: 15 amino acids. The ends lost 0 bases at V and 14 bases at J; junction bases unmatched: 11. Sequencing input: peripheral blood. This clonotype was obtained from a woman at least 80 years old with active or convalescent COVID-19. The chain uses TRBV5-1 and TRBJ1-6; TRBD1 aligns across 7 bases. The DNA for the CDR3 is TGCGCCAGCAGCTTGGGATCCGGGACAGAAAGGGCCCTCCACTTT. Translating it yields CASSLGSGTERALHF.